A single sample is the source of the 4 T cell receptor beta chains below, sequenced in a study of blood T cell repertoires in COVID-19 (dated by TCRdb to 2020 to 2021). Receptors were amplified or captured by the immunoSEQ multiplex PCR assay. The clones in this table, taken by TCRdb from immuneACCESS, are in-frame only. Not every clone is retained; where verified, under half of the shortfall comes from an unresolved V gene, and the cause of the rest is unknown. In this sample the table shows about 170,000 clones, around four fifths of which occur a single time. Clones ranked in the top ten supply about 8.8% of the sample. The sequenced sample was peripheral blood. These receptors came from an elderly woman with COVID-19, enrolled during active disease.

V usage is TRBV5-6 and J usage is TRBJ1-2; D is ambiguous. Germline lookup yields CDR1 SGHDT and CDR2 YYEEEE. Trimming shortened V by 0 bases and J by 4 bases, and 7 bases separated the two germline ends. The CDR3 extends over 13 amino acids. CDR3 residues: CASSLDSRYGYTF. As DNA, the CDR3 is TGTGCCAGCAGCTTGGACAGTCGCTATGGCTACACCTTC.

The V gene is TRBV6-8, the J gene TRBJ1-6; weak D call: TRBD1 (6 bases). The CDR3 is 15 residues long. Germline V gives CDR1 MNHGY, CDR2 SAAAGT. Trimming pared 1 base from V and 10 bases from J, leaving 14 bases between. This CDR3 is CASSYYRGYGSPLHF. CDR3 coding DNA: TGTGCCAGCAGTTACTATAGGGGGTATGGGTCACCCCTCCACTTT.

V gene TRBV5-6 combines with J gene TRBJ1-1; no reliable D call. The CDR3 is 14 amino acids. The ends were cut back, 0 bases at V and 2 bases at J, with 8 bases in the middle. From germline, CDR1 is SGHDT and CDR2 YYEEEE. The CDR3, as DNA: TGTGCCAGCAGCTTGGGCCCACTTAACACTGAAGCTTTCTTT. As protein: CASSLGPLNTEAFF.

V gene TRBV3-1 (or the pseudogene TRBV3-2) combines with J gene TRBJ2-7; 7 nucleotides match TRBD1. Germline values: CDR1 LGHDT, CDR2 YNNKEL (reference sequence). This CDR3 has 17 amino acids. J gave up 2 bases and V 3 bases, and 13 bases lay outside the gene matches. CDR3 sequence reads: CASSQAIGTVSPYEQYF. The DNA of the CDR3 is TGTGCCAGCAGCCAGGCAATCGGGACAGTGAGCCCCTACGAGCAGTACTTC.